Listed here are 10 T cell receptor beta chains from one sample, sequenced in a study of shared clonotypes between healthy human individuals. Only in-frame clones appear in the TCRdb table, and some are missing; sequencing was by immunoSEQ multiplex PCR. Among hundreds of thousands of clones listed, under 95% were seen once. It was CD45RO-negative cells, positively selected for CCR7, that made up naive CD8 cells, with terminally differentiated effector memory CD45RA+ cells excluded. Material for sequencing was naive CD8+ T cells sorted from blood. The receptor set was obtained from a man under 40 in good health.

The chain is built from TRBV4-1 and TRBJ1-6; a weak D match, TRBD1 (5 bases). Trimming removed 8 bases at V and 7 bases at J, with 15 bases between. The CDR3 runs to 14 residues. Germline lookup yields CDR1 MGHRA and CDR2 YSYEKL. CDR3 protein: CASSWDGGNSPLHF. CDR3 nucleotide sequence: TGCGCCAGCTCCTGGGACGGGGGAAATTCACCCCTCCACTTT.

The rearrangement links TRBV6-5 to TRBJ2-5, with D perhaps given as TRBD1 or TRBD2 (6 bases each). Germline lookup yields CDR1 MNHEY and CDR2 SVGAGI. This CDR3 has 14 amino acids. The V end lost 5 bases, the J end lost 5 bases, and 15 bases lay between the germline ends. CDR3 loop: CASSPGGGGETQYF. The CDR3 nucleotides read TGTGCCAGCAGTCCAGGAGGGGGAGGTGAGACCCAGTACTTC.

V and J are TRBV7-2 and TRBJ2-1; possible D gene TRBD2, 5 bases. This CDR3 comprises 14 residues. V dropped 1 base and J dropped 8 bases, with 12 bases sitting between them. The V gene's germline CDR1 is SGHTA and CDR2 FQGNSA. This chain's CDR3 is CASSLVRTLDEQFF. In DNA, the CDR3 is TGTGCCAGCAGCTTAGTCCGGACTTTAGATGAGCAGTTCTTC.

V is TRBV30 and J is TRBJ2-5, with D hard to call. Trimming left V 3 bases short and J 2 bases short, with 10 bases between. The CDR3 spans 13 residues. The V gene's germline CDR1 is GTSNPN and CDR2 SVGIG (reference sequence). CDR3 sequence (DNA): TGTGCCTGGAGCTACGTGAGACAAGAGACCCAGTACTTC. Encoded protein: CAWSYVRQETQYF.

This chain links TRBV28 with TRBJ2-7; D is perhaps TRBD2 (5 bases). Trimming removed 7 bases at V and 5 bases at J, with 15 bases between. This CDR3 has 13 amino acids. Germline V gene sequence: CDR1 MDHEN, CDR2 SYDVKM. The CDR3 DNA follows: TGTGCCAGCACCTTCGTCGGGGTCAACGAGCAGTACTTC. Translated: CASTFVGVNEQYF.

The rearrangement joins TRBV6-5 to TRBJ2-7; D gene unclear. The ends were cut back, 0 bases at V and 6 bases at J, with 9 bases in the middle. This CDR3 region has 13 residues. The germline V gene encodes CDR1 MNHEY and CDR2 SVGAGI. The CDR3 loop reads CASSYSKLREQYF. The CDR3 region has the DNA TGTGCCAGCAGTTACTCGAAGCTTCGCGAGCAGTACTTC.

The rearrangement links TRBV27 to TRBJ2-1; D perhaps matches TRBD2 (5 bases). The CDR3 is 14 residues long. Germline V gene data show CDR1 as MNHEY and CDR2 as SMNVEV (reference sequence). V shed 3 bases and J shed 6 bases, with 12 bases lying between them. The DNA of the CDR3 is TGTGCCAGCAGTTTCCGGGAAAGGCTCAATGAGCAGTTCTTC. Protein sequence: CASSFRERLNEQFF.

The chain recombines TRBV10-3 with TRBJ2-2, with D perhaps TRBD1 (7 bases). Deletions cut 2 bases from V and 1 base from J, with 11 bases between. CDR1 ENHRY and CDR2 SYGVKD come from the germline V gene. This CDR3 has 16 residues. The chain's CDR3 is CAISEAGQLNTGELFF. CDR3 sequence (DNA): TGTGCCATCAGTGAGGCGGGACAGCTGAACACCGGGGAGCTGTTTTTT.

V and J are TRBV7-6 and TRBJ2-2; D is possibly TRBD2 (6 bases). V was trimmed by 1 base and J by 7 bases, leaving 13 bases between them. The germline CDR1 and CDR2 sequences are SGHVS and FNYEAQ. The CDR3 length is 15 residues. The DNA for the CDR3 is TGTGCCAGCAGCTTAGGGGAGGTAACTCTCGGGGAGCTGTTTTTT. This gives the protein CASSLGEVTLGELFF.

V usage is TRBV5-6 and J usage is TRBJ2-7; TRBD2 matches at 12 bases. The germline V gene has CDR1 SGHDT and CDR2 YYEEEE. CDR3 length equals 19 residues. V shed 3 bases, J shed 2 bases, and the junction held 15 bases outside the gene matches. In DNA, the CDR3 is TGTGCCAGCAGCTCAACCGGACTAGCGGGACGGCCCCGAGCCTACGAGCAGTACTTC. Its protein is CASSSTGLAGRPRAYEQYF.